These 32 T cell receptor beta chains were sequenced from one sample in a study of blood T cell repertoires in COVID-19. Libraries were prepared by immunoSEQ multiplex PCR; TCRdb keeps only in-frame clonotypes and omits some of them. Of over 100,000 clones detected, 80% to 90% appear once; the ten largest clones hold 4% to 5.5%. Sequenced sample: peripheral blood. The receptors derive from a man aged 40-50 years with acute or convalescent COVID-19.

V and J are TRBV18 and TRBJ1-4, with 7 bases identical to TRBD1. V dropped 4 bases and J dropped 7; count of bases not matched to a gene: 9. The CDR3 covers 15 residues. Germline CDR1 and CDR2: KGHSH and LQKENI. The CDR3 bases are TGTGCCAGCTCACGATCAGCGGACAGGTTTGAAAAACTGTTTTTT. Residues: CASSRSADRFEKLFF. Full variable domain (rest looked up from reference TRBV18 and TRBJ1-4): NAGVMQNPRHLVRRRGQEARLRCSPMKGHSHVYWYRQLPEEGLKFMVYLQKENIIDESGMPKERFSAEFPKEGPSILRIQQVVRGDSAAYFCASSRSADRFEKLFFGSGTQLSVL.

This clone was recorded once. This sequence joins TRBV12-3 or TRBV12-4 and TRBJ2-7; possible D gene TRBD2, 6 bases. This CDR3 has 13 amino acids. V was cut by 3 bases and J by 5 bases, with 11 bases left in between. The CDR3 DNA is TGTGCCAGCAGTTTGATAGGGGAGGACGAGCAGTACTTC. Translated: CASSLIGEDEQYF.

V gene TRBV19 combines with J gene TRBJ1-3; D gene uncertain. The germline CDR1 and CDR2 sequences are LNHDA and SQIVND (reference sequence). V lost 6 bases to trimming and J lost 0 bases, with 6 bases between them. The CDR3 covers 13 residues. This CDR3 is CASRPSSGNTIYF. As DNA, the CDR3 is TGTGCCAGTAGGCCGAGCTCTGGAAACACCATATATTTT. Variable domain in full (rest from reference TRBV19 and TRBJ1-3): DGGITQSPKYLFRKEGQNVTLSCEQNLNHDAMYWYRQDPGQGLRLIYYSQIVNDFQKGDIAEGYSVSREKKESFPLTVTSAQKNPTAFYLCASRPSSGNTIYFGEGSWLTVV.

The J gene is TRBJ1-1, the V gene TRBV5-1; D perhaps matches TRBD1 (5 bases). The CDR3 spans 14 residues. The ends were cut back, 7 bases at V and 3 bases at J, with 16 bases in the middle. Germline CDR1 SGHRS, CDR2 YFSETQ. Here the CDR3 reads CASSASEGDTEAFF. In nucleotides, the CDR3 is TGCGCCAGCTCTGCGTCGGAAGGGGACACTGAAGCTTTCTTT.

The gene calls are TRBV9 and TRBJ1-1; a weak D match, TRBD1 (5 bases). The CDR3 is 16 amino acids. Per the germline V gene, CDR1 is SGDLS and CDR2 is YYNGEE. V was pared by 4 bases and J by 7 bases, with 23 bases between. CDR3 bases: TGTGCCAGCAGCCCCCGCCCGACAGCGAACACTGGTGAAGCTTTCTTT. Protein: CASSPRPTANTGEAFF.

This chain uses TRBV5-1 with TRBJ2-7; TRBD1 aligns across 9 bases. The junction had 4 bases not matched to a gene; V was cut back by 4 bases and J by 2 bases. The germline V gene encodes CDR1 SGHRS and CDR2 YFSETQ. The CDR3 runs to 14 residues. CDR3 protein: CASSGTGGPYEQYF. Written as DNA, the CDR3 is TGCGCCAGCAGCGGTACAGGGGGCCCCTACGAGCAGTACTTC.

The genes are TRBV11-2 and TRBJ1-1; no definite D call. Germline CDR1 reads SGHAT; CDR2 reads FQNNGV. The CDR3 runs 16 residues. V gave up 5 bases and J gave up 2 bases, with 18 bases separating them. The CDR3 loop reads CASSLGTGVFNTEAFF. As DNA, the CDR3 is TGTGCCAGCAGCCTAGGAACCGGGGTCTTCAACACTGAAGCTTTCTTT.

Written as DNA, the CDR3 is TGTGCCAGCAGTTACTCGATATCCCGGGGCGAGCAGTACTTC. Translation: CASSYSISRGEQYF. The chain joins TRBV6-2 or TRBV6-3 to TRBJ2-7, with a tentative D call TRBD2 (5 bases). Deletions cut 0 bases from V and 6 bases from J, with 12 bases between. CDR1 is MNHEY, CDR2 SVGEGT, per germline. CDR3 length: 14 residues.

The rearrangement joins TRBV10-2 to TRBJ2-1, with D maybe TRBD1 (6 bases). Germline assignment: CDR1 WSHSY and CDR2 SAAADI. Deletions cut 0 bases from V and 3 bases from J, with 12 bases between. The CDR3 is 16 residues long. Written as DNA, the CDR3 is TGCGCCAGCAGTGAGTCGGGGGCTACCTTCTACAATGAGCAGTTCTTC. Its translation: CASSESGATFYNEQFF.

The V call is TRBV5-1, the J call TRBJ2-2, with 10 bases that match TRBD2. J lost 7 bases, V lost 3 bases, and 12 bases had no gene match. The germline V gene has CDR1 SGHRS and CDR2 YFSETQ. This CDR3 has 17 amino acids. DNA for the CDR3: TGCGCCAGCAGCTACCCTCGGCTAGCGGGAGATGGCGGGGAGCTGTTTTTT. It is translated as CASSYPRLAGDGGELFF.

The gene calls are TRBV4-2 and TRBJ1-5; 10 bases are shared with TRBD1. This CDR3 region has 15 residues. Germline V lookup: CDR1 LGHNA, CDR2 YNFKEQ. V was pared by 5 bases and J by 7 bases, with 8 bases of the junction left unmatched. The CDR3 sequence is CASSGTGVTEQPQHF. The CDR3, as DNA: TGTGCCAGCAGCGGGACAGGGGTTACGGAACAGCCCCAGCATTTT.

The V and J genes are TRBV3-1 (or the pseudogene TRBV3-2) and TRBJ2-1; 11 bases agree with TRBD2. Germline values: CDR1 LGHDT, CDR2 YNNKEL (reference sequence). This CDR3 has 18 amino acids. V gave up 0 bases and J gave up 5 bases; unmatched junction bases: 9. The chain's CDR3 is CASSQDWGGTSGDNEQFF. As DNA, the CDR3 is TGTGCCAGCAGCCAAGATTGGGGGGGGACTAGCGGAGACAATGAGCAGTTCTTC.

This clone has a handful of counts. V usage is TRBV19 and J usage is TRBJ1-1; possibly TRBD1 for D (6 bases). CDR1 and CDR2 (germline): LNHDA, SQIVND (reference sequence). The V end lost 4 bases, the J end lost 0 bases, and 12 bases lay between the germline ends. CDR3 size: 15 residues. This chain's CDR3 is CASSSRGGMNTEAFF. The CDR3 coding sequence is TGTGCCAGTAGTAGCCGAGGGGGAATGAACACTGAAGCTTTCTTT.

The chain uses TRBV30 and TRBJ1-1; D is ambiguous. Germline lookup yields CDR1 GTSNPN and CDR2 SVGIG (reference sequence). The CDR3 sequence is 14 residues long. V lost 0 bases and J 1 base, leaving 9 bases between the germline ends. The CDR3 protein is CAWSVSGGNTEAFF. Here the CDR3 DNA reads TGTGCCTGGAGTGTTTCAGGAGGGAACACTGAAGCTTTCTTT.

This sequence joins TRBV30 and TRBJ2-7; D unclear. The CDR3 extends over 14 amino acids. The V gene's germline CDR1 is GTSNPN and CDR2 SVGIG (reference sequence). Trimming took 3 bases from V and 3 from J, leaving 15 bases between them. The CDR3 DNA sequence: TGTGCCTGGAGAGAGCGTTCTAATCTCTACGAGCAGTACTTC. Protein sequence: CAWRERSNLYEQYF.

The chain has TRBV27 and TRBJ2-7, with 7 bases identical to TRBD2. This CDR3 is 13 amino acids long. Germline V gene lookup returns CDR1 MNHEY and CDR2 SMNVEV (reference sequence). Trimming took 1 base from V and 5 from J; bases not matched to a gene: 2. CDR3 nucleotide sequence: TGTGCCAGCAGTTTATTAGCGGGTAACGAGCAGTACTTC. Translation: CASSLLAGNEQYF.

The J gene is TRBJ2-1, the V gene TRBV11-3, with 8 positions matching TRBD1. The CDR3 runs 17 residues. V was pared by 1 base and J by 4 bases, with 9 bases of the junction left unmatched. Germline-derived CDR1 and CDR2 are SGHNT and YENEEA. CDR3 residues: CASSLGGAGGLYNEQFF. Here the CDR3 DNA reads TGTGCCAGCAGCTTAGGGGGTGCAGGGGGCTTATACAATGAGCAGTTCTTC.

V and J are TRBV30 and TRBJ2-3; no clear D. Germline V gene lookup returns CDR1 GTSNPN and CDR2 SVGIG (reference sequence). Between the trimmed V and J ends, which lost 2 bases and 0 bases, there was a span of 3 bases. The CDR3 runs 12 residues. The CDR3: CAWSYSTDTQYF. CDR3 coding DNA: TGTGCCTGGAGTTATAGCACAGATACGCAGTATTTT.

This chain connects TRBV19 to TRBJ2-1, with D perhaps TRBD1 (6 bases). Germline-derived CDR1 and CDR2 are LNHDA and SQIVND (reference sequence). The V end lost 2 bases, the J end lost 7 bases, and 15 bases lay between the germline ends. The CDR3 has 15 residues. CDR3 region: CASSIYGQRQNEQFF. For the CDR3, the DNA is TGTGCCAGTAGTATATACGGACAGAGGCAAAATGAGCAGTTCTTC.

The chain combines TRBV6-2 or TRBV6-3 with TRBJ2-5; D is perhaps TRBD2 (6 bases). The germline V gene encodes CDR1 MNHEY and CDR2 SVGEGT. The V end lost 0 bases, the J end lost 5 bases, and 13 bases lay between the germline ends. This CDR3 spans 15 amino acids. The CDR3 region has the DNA TGTGCCAGCAGTTACTCCTGGAGCCGGGGGGAGACCCAGTACTTC. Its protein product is CASSYSWSRGETQYF.

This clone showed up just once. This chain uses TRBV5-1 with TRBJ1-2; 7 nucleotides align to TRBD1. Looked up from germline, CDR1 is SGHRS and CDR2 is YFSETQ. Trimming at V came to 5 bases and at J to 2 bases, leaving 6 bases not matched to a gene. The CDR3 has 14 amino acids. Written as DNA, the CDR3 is TGCGCCAGCAGTTTAACGACAGGGAACTATGGCTACACCTTC. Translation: CASSLTTGNYGYTF.

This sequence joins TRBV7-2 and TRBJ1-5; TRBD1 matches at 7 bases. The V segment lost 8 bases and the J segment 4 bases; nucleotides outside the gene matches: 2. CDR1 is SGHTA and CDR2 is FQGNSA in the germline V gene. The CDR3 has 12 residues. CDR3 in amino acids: CASGTVNQPQHF. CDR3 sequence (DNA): TGTGCCAGCGGGACAGTTAATCAGCCCCAGCATTTT.

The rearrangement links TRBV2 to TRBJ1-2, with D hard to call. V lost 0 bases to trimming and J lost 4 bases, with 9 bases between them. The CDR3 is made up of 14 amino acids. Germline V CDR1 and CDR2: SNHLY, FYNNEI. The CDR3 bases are TGTGCCAGCAGTGAAGCTACCAGGCCCTATGGCTACACCTTC. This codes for CASSEATRPYGYTF.

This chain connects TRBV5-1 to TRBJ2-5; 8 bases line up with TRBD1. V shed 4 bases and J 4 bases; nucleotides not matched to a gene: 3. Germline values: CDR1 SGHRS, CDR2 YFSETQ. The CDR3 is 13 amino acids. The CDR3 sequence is CASSGQGGETQYF. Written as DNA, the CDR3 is TGCGCCAGCAGCGGACAGGGCGGAGAGACCCAGTACTTC.

CDR3 region: CASRTRGGPNTEAFF. For the CDR3, the DNA is TGTGCCAGCAGGACTCGAGGGGGCCCGAACACTGAAGCTTTCTTT. The chain has TRBV7-2 and TRBJ1-1; 7 nucleotides agree with TRBD1. Losses at the gene ends were 6 bases for V and 1 base for J; bases not matched to a gene: 8. CDR1 and CDR2 from the germline V gene are SGHTA and FQGNSA. The CDR3 has 15 residues.

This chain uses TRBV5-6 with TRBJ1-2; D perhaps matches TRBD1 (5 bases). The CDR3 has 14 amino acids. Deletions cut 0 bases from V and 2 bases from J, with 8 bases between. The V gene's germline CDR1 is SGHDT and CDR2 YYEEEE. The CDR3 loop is CASSLAPGNYGYTF. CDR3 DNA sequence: TGTGCCAGCAGCTTGGCCCCAGGGAACTATGGCTACACCTTC.

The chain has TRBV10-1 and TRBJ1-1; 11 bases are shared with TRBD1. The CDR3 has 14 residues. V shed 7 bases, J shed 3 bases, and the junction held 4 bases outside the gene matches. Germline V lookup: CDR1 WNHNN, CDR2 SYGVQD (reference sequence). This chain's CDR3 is CASKGQGGYTEAFF. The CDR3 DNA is TGCGCCAGCAAGGGACAGGGGGGTTACACTGAAGCTTTCTTT.

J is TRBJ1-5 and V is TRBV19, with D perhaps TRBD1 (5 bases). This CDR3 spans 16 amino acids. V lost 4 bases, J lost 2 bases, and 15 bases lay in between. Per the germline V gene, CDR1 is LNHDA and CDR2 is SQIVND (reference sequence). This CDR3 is CASSTYLTGGNQPQHF. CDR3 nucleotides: TGTGCCAGTAGTACCTACCTTACAGGTGGCAATCAGCCCCAGCATTTT.

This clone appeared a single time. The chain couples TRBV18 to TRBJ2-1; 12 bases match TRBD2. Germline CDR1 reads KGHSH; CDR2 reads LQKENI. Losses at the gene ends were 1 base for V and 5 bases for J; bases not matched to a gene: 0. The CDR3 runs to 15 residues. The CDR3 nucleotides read TGTGCCAGCTCACCACGGACTAGCGGGGACAATGAGCAGTTCTTC. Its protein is CASSPRTSGDNEQFF.

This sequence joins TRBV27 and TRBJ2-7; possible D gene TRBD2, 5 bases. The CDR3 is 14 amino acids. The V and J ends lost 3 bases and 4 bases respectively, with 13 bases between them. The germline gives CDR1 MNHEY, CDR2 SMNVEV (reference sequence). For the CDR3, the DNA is TGTGCCAGCAGTTTTGCCGGACGGGGATACGAGCAGTACTTC. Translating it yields CASSFAGRGYEQYF.

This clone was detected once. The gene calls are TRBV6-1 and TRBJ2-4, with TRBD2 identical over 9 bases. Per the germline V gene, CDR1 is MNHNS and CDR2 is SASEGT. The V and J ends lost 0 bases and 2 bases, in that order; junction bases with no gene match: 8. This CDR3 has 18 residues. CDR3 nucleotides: TGTGCCAGCAGTGAAGCCGGGCGGGGGGGCACGTCCAAAAACATTCAGTACTTC. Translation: CASSEAGRGGTSKNIQYF.

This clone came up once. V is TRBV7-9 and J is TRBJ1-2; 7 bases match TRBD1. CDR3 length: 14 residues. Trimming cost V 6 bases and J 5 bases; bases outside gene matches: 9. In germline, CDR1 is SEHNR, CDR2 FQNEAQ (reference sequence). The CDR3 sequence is CASSQPTGVYGYTF. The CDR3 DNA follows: TGTGCCAGCAGTCAACCAACAGGGGTTTATGGCTACACCTTC.